The clone carrying this T cell receptor beta chain has a handful of counts. As yet, its antigen is unknown. Expressed TCRB transcripts were sequenced, since all the RNA that had been isolated was reverse transcribed. Clones were sequenced by immunoSEQ multiplex PCR, and TCRdb holds only the in-frame ones, with some missing. The table shows approximately 300,000 clones, with roughly 11% occurring only once. Germline V gene lookup returns CDR1 SEHNR and CDR2 FQNEAQ (reference sequence). V was pared by 5 bases and J by 3 bases, with 9 bases between. This CDR3 is built from 13 residues. The sample originates from a study of beta chain features in type 1 diabetes. On the study more broadly: Patients looked much like healthy donors when it came to age, gender and cell yields.

Study results and caveats: cDNA sequencing could over-represent cells with high TCR expression. In comparison with healthy donors, patients had naive, central memory and Treg TCRB repertoires that appeared more similar. HLA effects on TCRB rearrangement stayed unresolved here.

This sequence joins TRBV7-9 and TRBJ2-3; D remains ambiguous. Sequencing used naive CD4+ T cells from blood. The clonotype was recovered from a woman in her 30s in good health. CDR3 amino acids: CASSPGGTDTQYF. CDR3 DNA: TGTGCCAGCAGCCCCGGTGGTACAGATACGCAGTATTTT.